These T cell receptor beta chains were read from a single sample in a study of cytomegalovirus exposure and HLA in healthy donors. Clones were read by immunoSEQ multiplex PCR, and TCRdb kept only the in-frame ones, dropping some. This table has 150,000 to 200,000 clones, just over 75% appearing once. Material for sequencing was PBMCs. The receptor source for this set is a man between 25 and 39 years old in good health and CMV-seronegative. Each CDR3 is given with its conserved first and last residue. A D gene is named only where the DNA matches it firmly. The size of a clone is reported for some rows only, either as once, few or many, or as a class for expanded clones.

j_call d_call v_call clone_size cdr3_nt cdr3_aa
TRBJ1-5 - TRBV27 - TGTGCCAGCAGCCCCGACAGGTCCGGCAATCAGCCCCAGCATTTT CASSPDRSGNQPQHF
TRBJ2-1 - TRBV2 - TGTGCCAGCAGACTACAGGGAAATAATGAGCAGTTCTTC CASRLQGNNEQFF
TRBJ1-2 - TRBV29-1 - TGCAGCGTACACAGCCGTTTGAACTATGGCTACACCTTC CSVHSRLNYGYTF
TRBJ1-1 TRBD1 TRBV27 - TGTGCCAGCAGTTCCAACAGGGGACCTGCTTTCTTT CASSSNRGPAFF
TRBJ1-5 - TRBV27 - TGTGCCAGCAGTCCAGCGGATAGCAATCAGCCCCAGCATTTT CASSPADSNQPQHF
TRBJ1-2 - TRBV7-8 once TGTGCCAGCAGTCAAGGGGATAGGGCCAAGCATAAGGACTACACCTTC CASSQGDRAKHKDYTF
TRBJ2-7 TRBD2 TRBV28 - TGTGCCAGCACCGGAGGGAGGGTGGGGGAGCAGTACTTC CASTGGRVGEQYF
TRBJ1-1 - TRBV18 - TGTGCCAGCTCACCCCAAAATAAGGGGATCGCTTTCTTT CASSPQNKGIAFF
TRBJ2-7 TRBD1 TRBV14 - TGTGCCAGCGGGACAGGCTACGAGCAGTACTTC CASGTGYEQYF
TRBJ1-2 - TRBV9 - TGTGCCAGCAGCTATGGCAGGGCGGAAGTCACCTTC CASSYGRAEVTF
TRBJ2-3 TRBD1 TRBV28 - TGTGCCAGCAGTTTTTCGGGACAGGGAAGTTCAGATACGCAGTATTTT CASSFSGQGSSDTQYF
TRBJ2-7 TRBD1 TRBV5-4 - TGTGCCAGCAACCGGGACAGGGTGGACTACGAGCAGTACTTC CASNRDRVDYEQYF
TRBJ1-2 TRBD1 TRBV15 once TGTGCCACCAGCAGAGGGTCCTTAAGGACAGGGGAGTCGATTAAATATGGCTACACCTTC CATSRGSLRTGESIKYGYTF
TRBJ2-2 TRBD2 TRBV19 - TGTGCCAGTAGTCGGAGGGAGGGAACCGGGGAGCTGTTTTTT CASSRREGTGELFF
TRBJ1-4 TRBD1 TRBV18 - TGTGCCAGCTCTCCGGGACAGGGACGAACTAATGAAAAACTGTTTTTT CASSPGQGRTNEKLFF
TRBJ2-7 TRBD2 TRBV5-1 - TGCGCCAGCAGCCCCAAGGTACTAGCGGAGGGGCCAAACTACGAGCAGTACTTC CASSPKVLAEGPNYEQYF
TRBJ2-7 TRBD2 TRBV30 - TGTGCCTGGGGGGGGACTAGCTTCGGCGAGCAGTACTTC CAWGGTSFGEQYF
TRBJ2-7 - TRBV10-2 - TGCGCCAGCACGAATTCAGGGGTCCACGAGCAGTACTTC CASTNSGVHEQYF
TRBJ1-4 - TRBV6-1 - TGTGCCAGCCTACAGGCAACTAATGAAAAACTGTTTTTT CASLQATNEKLFF
TRBJ2-1 - TRBV15 - TGTGCCACCAGCCCCCGGGTTCGCGGAAAATCCTACAATGAGCAGTTCTTC CATSPRVRGKSYNEQFF
TRBJ1-1 TRBD1 TRBV29-1 - TGCAGCGTTGAAGATCGGGGACAGTTGAACACTGAAGCTTTCTTT CSVEDRGQLNTEAFF
TRBJ2-7 - TRBV5-8 - TGTGCCAGCAGCTTGGGCGGGCGCCGTTACGAGCAGTACTTC CASSLGGRRYEQYF
TRBJ1-5 - TRBV7-6 - TGTGCCAGCAGCTTACAGGCCAGGGAAAGGGGCAATCAGCCCCAGCATTTT CASSLQARERGNQPQHF
TRBJ2-2 - TRBV5-1 once TGCGCCAGCAGCTTGTCAGAGAACACCGGGGAGCTGTTTTTT CASSLSENTGELFF
TRBJ2-6 - TRBV25-1 - TGTGCCAGCTCGAACCAGGGGCCTGGGGCCAACGTCCTGACTTTC CASSNQGPGANVLTF
TRBJ1-3 TRBD1 TRBV2 - TGTGCCAGCTCCACGACAGGGGGCAAGGACACCATATATTTT CASSTTGGKDTIYF
TRBJ2-2 TRBD2 TRBV6-1 - TGTGCCAGCACTCCTAGCGGGAACACCGGGGAGCTGTTTTTT CASTPSGNTGELFF
TRBJ2-1 TRBD2 TRBV5-6 - TGTGCCAGCACCCCTGTACTAGCGGGAGACAATGAGCAGTTCTTC CASTPVLAGDNEQFF